This T cell receptor (beta chain) stems from a study of blood T cells in healthy people across ages. A note on this clonotype: Its ends do not fully match the called genes, so a read error is possible.

A second PCR of 7 to 11 cycles used a sample-barcoded 5' primer and a J-beta primer mix. TCRdb re-called the 5' RACE reads with MiXCR, one entry per CDR3 protein. The sample includes roughly 800,000 distinct CDR3 sequences, around 36% of them seen just once. The CDR3 length is 11 residues. Per the germline V gene, CDR1 is SGHTA and CDR2 is FQGNSA. The genes are TRBV7-2 and TRBJ2-3; tentative D call: TRBD1 (5 bases). What was sequenced was blood. The sequence was obtained from a man aged 18 to 30 in good health. The CDR3 region is CASRFTGTQYF. The CDR3 nucleotides are TGTGCCAGCAGATTCACAGGTACGCAGTATTTT.